Each of the 14 T cell receptor beta chains below was sequenced from the same sample in a study of T-cell reconstitution after alpha-beta-depleted transplantation in children. For TCRbeta, the library was prepared with unique molecular identifiers. Each CDR3 protein is one row after TCRdb ran MiXCR on the PCR reads. Among more than 500,000 distinct CDR3 sequences listed, around 10% were seen once. This specimen consisted of PBMCs, mostly from graft donor cells, obtained 180 days after TCRalphabeta/CD19-depleted stem cell transplant. The receptors stem from a female patient aged 2-9 years who had a stem cell transplant for aplastic anemia, so the T cells may come from the graft donor.

This clonotype was detected only a few times. This chain uses TRBV5-1 with TRBJ1-4; 8 bases align to TRBD1. From germline, CDR1 is SGHRS and CDR2 YFSETQ. The ends lost 4 bases at V and 5 bases at J; junction bases unmatched: 10. CDR3 length equals 16 residues. CDR3 protein: CASSGDGQGRNEKLFF. The CDR3 DNA reads TGCGCCAGCAGCGGCGACGGACAGGGCCGAAATGAAAAACTGTTTTTT.

This clonotype was observed many times. The gene calls are TRBV6-5 and TRBJ2-2; tentatively, D is TRBD2 (6 bases). The ends were cut back, 0 bases at V and 4 bases at J, with 15 bases in the middle. CDR1 is MNHEY, CDR2 SVGAGI, per germline. CDR3 size: 17 residues. The CDR3 DNA is TGTGCCAGCAGTTACTCGAGTCCGGGAGCGGGCACCGGGGAGCTGTTTTTT. It specifies CASSYSSPGAGTGELFF.

This clonotype was observed many times. CDR3 coding DNA: TGTGCCAGCAGTTACCTGCTACAGGGGTTCGACAATGAGCAGTTCTTC. This codes for CASSYLLQGFDNEQFF. The V gene is TRBV6-2 or TRBV6-3, the J gene TRBJ2-1, with 7 bases matching TRBD1. The J segment lost 5 bases and the V segment lost 2 bases, leaving 9 bases of the junction unmatched. From germline, CDR1 is MNHEY and CDR2 SVGEGT. The CDR3 totals 16 residues.

In its sample, this clonotype was seen a few times. The chain carries TRBV4-1 and TRBJ2-2; D gene uncertain. V lost 0 bases to trimming and J lost 6 bases, with 2 bases between them. The CDR3 spans 12 residues. Germline values: CDR1 MGHRA, CDR2 YSYEKL. The CDR3 is CASSQESGELFF. The CDR3 nucleotides read TGCGCCAGCAGCCAAGAATCCGGGGAGCTGTTTTTT.

In this sample, this clonotype turned up many times. V is TRBV5-1 and J is TRBJ2-1; 8 bases fit TRBD1. Germline CDR1 is SGHRS and CDR2 is YFSETQ. J lost 6 bases, V lost 4 bases, and 9 bases had no gene match. This CDR3 is 15 amino acids long. The CDR3 sequence: CASSPGQGYFNEQFF. The CDR3 nucleotides are TGCGCCAGCAGCCCTGGACAGGGTTACTTCAATGAGCAGTTCTTC.

This clonotype has more than one count but fewer than ten. This rearrangement joins TRBV29-1 to TRBJ2-1, with D tentatively TRBD2 (5 bases). V lost 6 bases, J lost 8 bases, and 20 bases lay in between. Germline V gene data show CDR1 as SQVTM and CDR2 as ANQGSEA. The CDR3 has 14 residues. The CDR3 region has the DNA TGCAGCGTGCGAAGGGCTAGCTGGAGCGATGAGCAGTTCTTC. It specifies CSVRRASWSDEQFF.

This chain joins TRBV12-3 or TRBV12-4 and TRBJ1-6, with D unclear. CDR3 length: 16 amino acids. V lost 4 bases to trimming and J lost 7 bases, with 17 bases between them. CDR3 amino acids: CASSSPQSEKNSPLHF. The CDR3 DNA is TGTGCCAGCAGTTCCCCTCAATCGGAGAAAAATTCACCCCTCCACTTT.

This clonotype came up a few times. V is TRBV6-2 or TRBV6-3 and J is TRBJ2-6, with 12 bases matching TRBD1. J was trimmed by 2 bases and V by 0 bases; bases with no gene match: 2. Germline V gene lookup returns CDR1 MNHEY and CDR2 SVGEGT. This CDR3 is 18 amino acids long. The chain's CDR3 is CASSYSGQGAPGANVLTF. The CDR3 DNA reads TGTGCCAGCAGTTACTCGGGACAGGGGGCCCCTGGGGCCAACGTCCTGACTTTC.

This clonotype was observed a few times. The chain links TRBV20-1 to TRBJ2-1; 11 bases agree with TRBD2. From germline, CDR1 is DFQATT and CDR2 SNEGSKA (reference sequence). V dropped 1 base and J dropped 0; count of bases not matched to a gene: 8. This CDR3 spans 18 amino acids. The CDR3 DNA is TGCAGTGCTAGAGGCGGGACTAGCGGAGAGAGCTCCTACAATGAGCAGTTCTTC. Translation gives CSARGGTSGESSYNEQFF.

CDR3 coding DNA: TGTGCCAGCAGTGCCCACTACCCGCGGGAGGGTCCAGATACGCAGTATTTT. It specifies CASSAHYPREGPDTQYF. The V call is TRBV6-4, the J call TRBJ2-3, with 9 bases lining up with TRBD2. This CDR3 spans 17 amino acids. Germline CDR1 MRHNA, CDR2 SNTAGT. The V segment lost 4 bases and the J segment 4 bases; nucleotides outside the gene matches: 12.

This clonotype has more than one count but fewer than ten. V and J are TRBV29-1 and TRBJ1-5, with 8 nucleotides matching TRBD1. This CDR3 is 12 amino acids long. V was clipped by 7 bases and J by 7 bases; unmatched bases: 6. Germline CDR1 reads SQVTM; CDR2 reads ANQGSEA. The CDR3 DNA sequence: TGCAGCGCCCAGGGGGCGGGACAGCCCCAGCATTTT. Encoded protein: CSAQGAGQPQHF. The full variable domain, completed using reference TRBV29-1 and TRBJ1-5, is SAVISQKPSRDICQRGTSLTIQCQVDSQVTMMFWYRQQPGQSLTLIATANQGSEATYESGFVIDKFPISRPNLTFSTLTVSNMSPEDSSIYLCSAQGAGQPQHFGDGTRLSIL.

The chain couples TRBV10-3 to TRBJ1-4; no clear D gene. V lost 4 bases and J lost 5, with 5 bases in between. CDR1 and CDR2 from the germline V gene are ENHRY and SYGVKD. The CDR3 has 12 residues. CDR3 DNA: TGTGCCATCAGTGCATACAATGAAAAACTGTTTTTT. Its protein is CAISAYNEKLFF.

The sample holds one count of this clonotype. The chain uses TRBV18 and TRBJ2-5, with a possible D match to TRBD1 (5 bases). Germline values: CDR1 KGHSH, CDR2 LQKENI. The CDR3 totals 15 residues. V lost 3 bases to trimming and J lost 1 base, with 12 bases between them. The CDR3 region is CASSPMRTIQETQYF. The CDR3 bases are TGTGCCAGCTCACCGATGCGGACAATCCAAGAGACCCAGTACTTC.

The J gene is TRBJ2-1, the V gene TRBV14, with D possibly matching TRBD1 (6 bases). V was shortened by 5 bases and J by 5 bases, with 10 bases between the two germline ends. Germline V CDR1 and CDR2: SGHDN, FVKESK. The CDR3 consists of 13 residues. The CDR3 bases are TGTGCCAGCAGCTCGCCAGGGGACAATGAGCAGTTCTTC. Its protein is CASSSPGDNEQFF.